This is a list of T cell receptor beta chains from one sample in a study of Ad26.COV2.S vaccination and SARS-CoV-2 variants. Some clones are missing from TCRdb's copy, which holds only in-frame ones; the method was immunoSEQ multiplex PCR. The data contain 360,000 or so clones, roughly 90% of them singletons. The specimen was peripheral blood, collected in a trial of Ad26.COV2.S vaccine versus placebo. The receptor source for this set is a person between 18 and 59 years old who received the Ad26.COV2.S COVID-19 vaccine or a placebo. The CDR3 runs from the conserved cysteine through the conserved F or W. Each record gives: D gene, J gene, clone size, V gene, CDR3 DNA, CDR3 protein. D genes are given only for firm matches. Some rows mark clone size as missing; the rest say once, few, many or name a class of expanded clone.

D: TRBD2
J: TRBJ2-1
size: NA
V: TRBV11-2
DNA: TGTGCCAGCAGCTCGGGGACTAGCGGGAGATACAATGAGCAGTTCTTC
CDR3: CASSSGTSGRYNEQFF

D: TRBD1
J: TRBJ2-7
size: NA
V: TRBV11-2
DNA: TGTGCCAGCAGCTCCTGGACAGGGGGTGCCATTCTACGGGAAGAGCAGTACTTC
CDR3: CASSSWTGGAILREEQYF

D: TRBD2
J: TRBJ2-7
size: NA
V: TRBV7-2
DNA: TGTGCCAGCAGCTTAGCCGGGACTAGCGGCCTTTTATTC
CDR3: CASSLAGTSGLLF

D: NA
J: TRBJ1-1
size: NA
V: TRBV3-1/TRBV3-2
DNA: TGTGCCAGCAGCCAAGGTGGGACCCGAATAACTGAAGCTTTCTTT
CDR3: CASSQGGTRITEAFF

D: NA
J: TRBJ2-3
size: NA
V: TRBV7-9
DNA: TGTGCCAGCAGCTTAGGGACAGACTTCACAGATACGCAGTATTTT
CDR3: CASSLGTDFTDTQYF

D: NA
J: TRBJ1-6
size: NA
V: TRBV28
DNA: TGTGCCAGCAGTTTCCTTACAGGATATAATTCACCCCTCCACTTT
CDR3: CASSFLTGYNSPLHF

D: NA
J: TRBJ1-5
size: NA
V: TRBV7-9
DNA: TGTGCCAGCAGCTTATCAGGCAATCAGCCCCAGCATTTT
CDR3: CASSLSGNQPQHF

D: TRBD2
J: TRBJ2-3
size: NA
V: TRBV14
DNA: TGTGCCAGCAGCCAGACTCACCGGGACTACACACCTTATGGCACAGATACGCAGTATTTT
CDR3: CASSQTHRDYTPYGTDTQYF

D: TRBD1
J: TRBJ1-3
size: NA
V: TRBV5-4
DNA: TGTGCCAGCTCCCAAGACAGGGTCCCTGGAAACACCATATATTTT
CDR3: CASSQDRVPGNTIYF

D: TRBD1
J: TRBJ2-3
size: NA
V: TRBV12-3/TRBV12-4
DNA: TGTGCCAGCAGTCCACAGGGGGCCGGTACGCAGTATTTT
CDR3: CASSPQGAGTQYF

D: NA
J: TRBJ1-5
size: NA
V: TRBV6-1
DNA: NA
CDR3: CASSEAFFGRVGQPQHF

D: TRBD2
J: TRBJ2-3
size: NA
V: TRBV30
DNA: TGTGCCTGGAGTGTACGGGGGCGGGGGGCCATCACAGATACGCAGTATTTT
CDR3: CAWSVRGRGAITDTQYF

D: NA
J: TRBJ2-7
size: NA
V: TRBV19
DNA: TGTGCCAGTAGTCGGACAGCCAGATTATACGAGCAGTACTTC
CDR3: CASSRTARLYEQYF

D: NA
J: TRBJ2-5
size: NA
V: TRBV6-6
DNA: TGTGCCAGCAGTTACCCCCGGGAGACCCAGTACTTC
CDR3: CASSYPRETQYF

D: NA
J: TRBJ1-1
size: NA
V: TRBV19
DNA: TGTGCCACAAAGCCGGACAGCTTGAACACTGAAGCTTTCTTT
CDR3: CATKPDSLNTEAFF

D: NA
J: TRBJ1-1
size: NA
V: TRBV28
DNA: TGTGCCAGTAACAGCAAGAGGAACACTGAAGCTTTCTTT
CDR3: CASNSKRNTEAFF

D: NA
J: TRBJ2-7
size: once
V: TRBV4-1
DNA: TGCGCCAGCAGCCAATCGGGACTTTCCTCCTACGAGCAGTACTTC
CDR3: CASSQSGLSSYEQYF

D: TRBD1
J: TRBJ1-3
size: NA
V: TRBV25-1
DNA: TGTGCCAGCAGTTTGACAGGGCCTGGAAACACCATATATTTT
CDR3: CASSLTGPGNTIYF

D: NA
J: TRBJ1-2
size: NA
V: TRBV4-1
DNA: TGCGCCAGCAGCCAAGACGGGCAAACCTATGGCTACACCTTC
CDR3: CASSQDGQTYGYTF

D: NA
J: TRBJ1-2
size: NA
V: TRBV13
DNA: TGTGCCAGCAGCTCGACAGAGTCTAACTATGGCTACACCTTC
CDR3: CASSSTESNYGYTF

D: NA
J: TRBJ2-3
size: NA
V: TRBV3-1/TRBV3-2
DNA: TGTGCCAGCAGCCCCCTCGGCACAGATACGCAGTATTTT
CDR3: CASSPLGTDTQYF

D: TRBD2
J: TRBJ2-7
size: NA
V: TRBV19
DNA: TGTGCCAGTAGTTCCTTAGCGGGAGGAATCTACGAGCAGTACTTC
CDR3: CASSSLAGGIYEQYF

D: NA
J: TRBJ1-4
size: NA
V: TRBV6-6
DNA: TGTGCCAGCACCACACCCGGGGCGCGGGAAAAACTGTTTTTT
CDR3: CASTTPGAREKLFF

D: TRBD2
J: TRBJ2-3
size: NA
V: TRBV19
DNA: TGTGCCAGTAGTATTGGCTTGTGGGCTAGCGGAGATACGCAGTATTTT
CDR3: CASSIGLWASGDTQYF

D: NA
J: TRBJ2-1
size: NA
V: TRBV2
DNA: TGTGCCAGCAGCGTAACAGGGGGAGGGAACAATGAGCAGTTCTTC
CDR3: CASSVTGGGNNEQFF

D: TRBD2
J: TRBJ2-7
size: NA
V: TRBV5-8
DNA: TGTGCCAGCGCTAGGACTAGCGGGAACCAGTACTTC
CDR3: CASARTSGNQYF

D: NA
J: TRBJ1-2
size: NA
V: TRBV9
DNA: TGTGCCAGACGCGGGGGCTATGGCTACACCTTC
CDR3: CARRGGYGYTF

D: NA
J: TRBJ2-7
size: once
V: TRBV5-6
DNA: TGTGCCAGCAGCTTAGTAGGGAGCTACGAGCAGTACTTC
CDR3: CASSLVGSYEQYF

D: TRBD2
J: TRBJ2-2
size: NA
V: TRBV7-6
DNA: TGTGCCAGCAGCTTAGTCAGCGGGGAGAACACCGGGGAGCTGTTTTTT
CDR3: CASSLVSGENTGELFF

D: NA
J: TRBJ1-5
size: NA
V: TRBV10-1
DNA: TGCGCCAGCAGTCCCGGGAGGGATCAGCCCCAGCATTTT
CDR3: CASSPGRDQPQHF

D: NA
J: TRBJ1-1
size: NA
V: TRBV28
DNA: TGTGCCAGCAGATCAAGAGAAGGGTGGGAAGCTTTCTTT
CDR3: CASRSREGWEAFF

D: NA
J: TRBJ1-4
size: NA
V: TRBV30
DNA: TGTGCCTGGAGTGTTAAAGGGAGTGAAAAACTGTTTTTT
CDR3: CAWSVKGSEKLFF

D: NA
J: TRBJ1-5
size: NA
V: TRBV6-5
DNA: TGTGCCAGCAGGTCCGGGACCAACAATCAGCCCCAGCATTTT
CDR3: CASRSGTNNQPQHF

D: TRBD2
J: TRBJ2-1
size: NA
V: TRBV19
DNA: TGTGCCAGTAGTATCGAAGCGGGGAGCTCCTACAATGAGCAGTTCTTC
CDR3: CASSIEAGSSYNEQFF

D: NA
J: TRBJ2-5
size: NA
V: TRBV29-1
DNA: TGCAGCGTTGAAGATCGCCAGAACCAAGAGACCCAGTACTTC
CDR3: CSVEDRQNQETQYF

D: NA
J: TRBJ2-3
size: NA
V: TRBV7-2
DNA: TGTGCCAGCAGCTTTTTAGCAGATACGCAGTATTTT
CDR3: CASSFLADTQYF

D: NA
J: TRBJ1-1
size: few
V: TRBV30
DNA: TGTGCCTGGAGTGGACAGATGAACACTGAAGCTTTCTTT
CDR3: CAWSGQMNTEAFF

D: NA
J: TRBJ2-6
size: NA
V: TRBV11-3
DNA: TGTGCCAGCAGCCCCGGGGGGCGGAGTCCTGGGGCCAACGTCCTGACTTTC
CDR3: CASSPGGRSPGANVLTF

D: NA
J: TRBJ1-3
size: NA
V: TRBV15
DNA: TGTGCCACCAGCAGAGATCGGGGAAGCTCTGGAAACACCATATATTTT
CDR3: CATSRDRGSSGNTIYF

D: NA
J: TRBJ2-6
size: few
V: TRBV4-2
DNA: TGTGCCAGCAGCCAAGGTCTCGGGGGCTCTGGGGCCAACGTCCTGACTTTC
CDR3: CASSQGLGGSGANVLTF

D: NA
J: TRBJ2-3
size: NA
V: TRBV7-6
DNA: TGTGCCAGCAGCTTAGGCGCTAACCTTCAGGGGTCAGATACGCAGTATTTT
CDR3: CASSLGANLQGSDTQYF

D: NA
J: TRBJ1-1
size: NA
V: TRBV6-5
DNA: TGTGCCAGCAGGGGGACGAACACTGAAGCTTTCTTT
CDR3: CASRGTNTEAFF

D: TRBD1
J: TRBJ2-7
size: NA
V: TRBV18
DNA: TGTGCCAGCTCATCCGGGACAGGGATATGGGAGCAGTACTTC
CDR3: CASSSGTGIWEQYF

D: TRBD1
J: TRBJ2-7
size: NA
V: TRBV6-5
DNA: TGTGCCAGCACTCGGGGACAGGGTTCAATCGAGCAGTACTTC
CDR3: CASTRGQGSIEQYF